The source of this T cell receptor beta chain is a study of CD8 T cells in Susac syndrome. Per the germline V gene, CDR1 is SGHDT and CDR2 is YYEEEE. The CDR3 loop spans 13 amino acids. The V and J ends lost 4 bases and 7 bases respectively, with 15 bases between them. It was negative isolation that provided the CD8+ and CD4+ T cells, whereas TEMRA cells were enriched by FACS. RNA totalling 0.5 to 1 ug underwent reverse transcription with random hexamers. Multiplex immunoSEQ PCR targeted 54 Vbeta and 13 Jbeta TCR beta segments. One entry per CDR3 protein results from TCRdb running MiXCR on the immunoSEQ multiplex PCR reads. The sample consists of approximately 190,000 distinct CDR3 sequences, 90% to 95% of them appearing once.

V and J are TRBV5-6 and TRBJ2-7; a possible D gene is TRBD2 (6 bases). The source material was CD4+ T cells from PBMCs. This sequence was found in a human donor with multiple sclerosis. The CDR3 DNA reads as TGTGCCAGCAGCCCCTGGAGGGGTGGGGAGCAGTACTTC. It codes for CASSPWRGGEQYF.